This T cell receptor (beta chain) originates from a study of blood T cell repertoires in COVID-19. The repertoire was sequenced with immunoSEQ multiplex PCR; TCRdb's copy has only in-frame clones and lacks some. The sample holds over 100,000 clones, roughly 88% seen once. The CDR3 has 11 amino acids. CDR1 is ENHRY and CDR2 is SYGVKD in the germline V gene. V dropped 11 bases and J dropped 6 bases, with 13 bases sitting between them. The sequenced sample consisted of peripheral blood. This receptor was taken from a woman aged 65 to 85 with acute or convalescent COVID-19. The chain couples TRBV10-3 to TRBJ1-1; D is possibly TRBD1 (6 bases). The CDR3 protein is CAVQGASEAFF. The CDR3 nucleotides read TGTGCCGTACAGGGAGCTTCTGAAGCTTTCTTT.